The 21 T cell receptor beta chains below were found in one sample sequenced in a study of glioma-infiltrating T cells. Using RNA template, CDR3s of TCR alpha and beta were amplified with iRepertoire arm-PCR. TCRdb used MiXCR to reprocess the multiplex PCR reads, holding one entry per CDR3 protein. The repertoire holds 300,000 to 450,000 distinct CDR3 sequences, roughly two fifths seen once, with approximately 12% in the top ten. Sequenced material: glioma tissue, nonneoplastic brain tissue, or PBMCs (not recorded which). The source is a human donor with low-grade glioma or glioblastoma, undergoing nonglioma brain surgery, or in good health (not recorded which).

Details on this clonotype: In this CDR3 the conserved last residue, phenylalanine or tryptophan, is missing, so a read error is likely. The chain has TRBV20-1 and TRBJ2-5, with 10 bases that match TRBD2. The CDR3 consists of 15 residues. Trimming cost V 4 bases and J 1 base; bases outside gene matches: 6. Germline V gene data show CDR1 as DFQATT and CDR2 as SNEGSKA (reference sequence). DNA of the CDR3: TGCAGTGCTACGGGACCTAGCGGGAGCCAAGAGACCCAGTACTCC. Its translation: CSATGPSGSQETQYS.

The CDR3 reads CAIRGTSGRSTDTQYF. CDR3 sequence (DNA): TGTGCCATCCGGGGGACTAGCGGGAGAAGCACAGATACGCAGTATTTT. The V gene is TRBV7-2, the J gene TRBJ2-3, with 14 bases matching TRBD2. CDR1 is SGHTA and CDR2 is FQGNSA in the germline V gene. V was clipped by 10 bases and J by 0 bases; unmatched bases: 6. The CDR3 extends over 16 amino acids.

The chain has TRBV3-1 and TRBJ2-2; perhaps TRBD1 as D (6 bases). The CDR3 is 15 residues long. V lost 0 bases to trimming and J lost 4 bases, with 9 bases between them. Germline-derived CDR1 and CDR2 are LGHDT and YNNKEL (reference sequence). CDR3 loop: CASSQDGTSTGELFF. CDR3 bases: TGTGCCAGCAGCCAAGATGGGACAAGCACCGGGGAGCTGTTTTTT.

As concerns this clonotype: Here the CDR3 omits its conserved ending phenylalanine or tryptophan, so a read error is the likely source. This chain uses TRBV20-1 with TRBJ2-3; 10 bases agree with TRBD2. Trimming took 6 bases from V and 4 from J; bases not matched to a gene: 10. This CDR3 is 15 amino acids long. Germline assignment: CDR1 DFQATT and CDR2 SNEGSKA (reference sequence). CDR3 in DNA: TGCAGTGCGATTTCTCTAGCGGGAGAGGCAGATACGCAGTATGTT. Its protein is CSAISLAGEADTQYV.

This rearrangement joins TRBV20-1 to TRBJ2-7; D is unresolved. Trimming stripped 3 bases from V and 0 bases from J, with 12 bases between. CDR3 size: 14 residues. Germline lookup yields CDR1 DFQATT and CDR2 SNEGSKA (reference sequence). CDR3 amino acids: CSASSYGVSYEQYF. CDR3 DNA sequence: TGCAGTGCTAGTTCCTACGGAGTCTCCTACGAGCAGTACTTC.

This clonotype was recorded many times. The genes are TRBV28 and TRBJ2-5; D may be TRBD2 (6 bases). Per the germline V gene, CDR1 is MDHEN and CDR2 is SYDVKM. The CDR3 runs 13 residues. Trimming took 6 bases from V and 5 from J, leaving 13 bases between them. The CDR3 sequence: CASRLTLAETQYF. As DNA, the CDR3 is TGTGCCAGCAGGTTGACACTAGCCGAGACCCAGTACTTC.

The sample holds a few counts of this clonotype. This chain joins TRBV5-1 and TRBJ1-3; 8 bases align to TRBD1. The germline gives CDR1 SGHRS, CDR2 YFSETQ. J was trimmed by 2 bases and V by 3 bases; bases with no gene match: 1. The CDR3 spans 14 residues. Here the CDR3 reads CASSWDRTGNTIYF. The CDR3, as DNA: TGCGCCAGCAGCTGGGACAGGACTGGAAACACCATATATTTT. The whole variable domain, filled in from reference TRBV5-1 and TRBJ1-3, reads KAGVTQTPRYLIKTRGQQVTLSCSPISGHRSVSWYQQTPGQGLQFLFEYFSETQRNKGNFPGRFSGRQFSNSRSEMNVSTLELGDSALYLCASSWDRTGNTIYFGEGSWLTVV.

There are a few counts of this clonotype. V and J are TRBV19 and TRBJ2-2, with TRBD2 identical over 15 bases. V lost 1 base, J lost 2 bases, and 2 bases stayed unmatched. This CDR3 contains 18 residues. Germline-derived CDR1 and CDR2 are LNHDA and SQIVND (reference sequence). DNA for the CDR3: TGTGCCAGTAGTATAGCGGGACTAGCGGGAGGAAACACCGGGGAGCTGTTTTTT. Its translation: CASSIAGLAGGNTGELFF.

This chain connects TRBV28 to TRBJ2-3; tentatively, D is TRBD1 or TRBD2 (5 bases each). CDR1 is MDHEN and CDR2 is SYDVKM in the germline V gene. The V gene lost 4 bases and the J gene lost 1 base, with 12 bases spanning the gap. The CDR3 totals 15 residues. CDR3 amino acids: CASSSPPGRTDTQYF. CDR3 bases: TGTGCCAGCAGTTCACCCCCGGGACGCACAGATACGCAGTATTTT.

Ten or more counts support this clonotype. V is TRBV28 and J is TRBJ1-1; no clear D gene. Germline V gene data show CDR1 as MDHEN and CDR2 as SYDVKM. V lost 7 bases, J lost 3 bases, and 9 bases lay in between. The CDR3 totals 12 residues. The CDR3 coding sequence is TGTGCCAGCAACCGACTAGACACTGAAGCTTTCTTT. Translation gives CASNRLDTEAFF.

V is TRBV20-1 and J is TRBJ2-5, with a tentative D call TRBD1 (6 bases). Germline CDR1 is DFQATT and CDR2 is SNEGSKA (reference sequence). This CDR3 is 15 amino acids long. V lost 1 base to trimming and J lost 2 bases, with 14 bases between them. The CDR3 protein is CSARAGHMVQETQYF. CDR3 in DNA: TGCAGTGCTAGAGCGGGACACATGGTTCAAGAGACCCAGTACTTC.

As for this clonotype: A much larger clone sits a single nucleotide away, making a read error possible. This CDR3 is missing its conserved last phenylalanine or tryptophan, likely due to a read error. This CDR3 is CASSHGGAGGYTL. The CDR3 nucleotides are TGTGCCAGCAGCCATGGGGGGGCCGGTGGCTACACCTTA. The chain combines TRBV27 with TRBJ1-2; perhaps TRBD1 as D (6 bases). The CDR3 extends over 13 amino acids. Germline CDR1 and CDR2: MNHEY and SMNVEV (reference sequence). The V and J ends lost 6 bases and 7 bases respectively, with 15 bases between them.

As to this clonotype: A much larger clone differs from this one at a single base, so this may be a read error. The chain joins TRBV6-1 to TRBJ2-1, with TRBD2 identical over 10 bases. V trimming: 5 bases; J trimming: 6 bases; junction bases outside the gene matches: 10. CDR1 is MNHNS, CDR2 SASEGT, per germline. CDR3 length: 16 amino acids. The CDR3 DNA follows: TGTGCCAGCAGTCACTCCGCTAGCGGGGGAAGCAATGAGCAGTTCTTC. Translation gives CASSHSASGGSNEQFF.

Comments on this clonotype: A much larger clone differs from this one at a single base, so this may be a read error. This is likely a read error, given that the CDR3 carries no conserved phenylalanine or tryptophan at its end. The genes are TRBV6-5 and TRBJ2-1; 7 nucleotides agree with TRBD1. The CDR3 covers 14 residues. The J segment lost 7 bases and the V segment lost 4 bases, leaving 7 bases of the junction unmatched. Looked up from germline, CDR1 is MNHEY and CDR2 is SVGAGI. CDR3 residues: CASSLGTAKNEQFL. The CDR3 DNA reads TGTGCCAGCAGTTTGGGGACAGCCAAGAATGAGCAGTTCCTC.

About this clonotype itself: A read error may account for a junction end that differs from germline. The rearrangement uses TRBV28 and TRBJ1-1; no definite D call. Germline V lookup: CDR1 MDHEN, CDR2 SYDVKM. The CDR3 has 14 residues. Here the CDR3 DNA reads TGTGCCAGCAGTCTGACCGTTCAGAACACTAAAGCTTTCTTT. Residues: CASSLTVQNTKAFF. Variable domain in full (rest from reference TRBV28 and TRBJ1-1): DVKVTQSSRYLVKRTGEKVFLECVQDMDHENMFWYRQDPGLGLRLIYFSYDVKMKEKGDIPEGYSVSREKKERFSLILESASTNQTSMYLCASSLTVQNTKAFFGQGTRLTVV.

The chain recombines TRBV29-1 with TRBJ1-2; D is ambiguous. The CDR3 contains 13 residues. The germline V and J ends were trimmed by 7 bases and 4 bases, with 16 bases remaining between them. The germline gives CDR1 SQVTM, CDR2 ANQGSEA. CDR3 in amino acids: CSAGDADLYGYTF. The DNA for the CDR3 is TGCAGCGCCGGAGATGCGGATCTCTATGGCTACACCTTC.

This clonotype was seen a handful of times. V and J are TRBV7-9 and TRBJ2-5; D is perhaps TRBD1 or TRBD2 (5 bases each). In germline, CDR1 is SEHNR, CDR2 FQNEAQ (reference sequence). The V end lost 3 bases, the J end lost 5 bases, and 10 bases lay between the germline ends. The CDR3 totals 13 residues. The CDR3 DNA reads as TGTGCCAGCAGCTTTCCCGGGGACGAGACCCAGTACTTC. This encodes CASSFPGDETQYF. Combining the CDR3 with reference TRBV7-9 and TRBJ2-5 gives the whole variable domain DTGVSQNPRHKITKRGQNVTFRCDPISEHNRLYWYRQTLGQGPEFLTYFQNEAQLEKSRLLSDRFSAERPKGSFSTLEIQRTEQGDSAMYLCASSFPGDETQYFGPGTRLLVL.

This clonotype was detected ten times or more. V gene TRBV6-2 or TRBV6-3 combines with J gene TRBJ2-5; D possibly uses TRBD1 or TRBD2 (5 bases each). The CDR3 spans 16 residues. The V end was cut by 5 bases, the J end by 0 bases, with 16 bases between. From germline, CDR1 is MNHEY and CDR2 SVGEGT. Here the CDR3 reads CASSPWGSLYQETQYF. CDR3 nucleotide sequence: TGTGCCAGCAGTCCGTGGGGGAGTTTGTACCAAGAGACCCAGTACTTC.

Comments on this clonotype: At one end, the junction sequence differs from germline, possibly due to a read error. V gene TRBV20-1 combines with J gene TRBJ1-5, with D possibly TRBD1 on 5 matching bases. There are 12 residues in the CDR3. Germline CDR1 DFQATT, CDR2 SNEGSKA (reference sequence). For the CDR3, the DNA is TGCAGTGCTAGGACAGCTGATAAGCCCCAGAATTTT. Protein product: CSARTADKPQNF.

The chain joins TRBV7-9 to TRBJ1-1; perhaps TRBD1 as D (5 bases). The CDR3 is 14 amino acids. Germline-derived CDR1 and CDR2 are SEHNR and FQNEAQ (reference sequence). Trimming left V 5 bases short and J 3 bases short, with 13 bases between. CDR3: CASSITGTDTEAFF. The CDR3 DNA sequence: TGTGCCAGCAGCATCACCGGGACCGACACTGAAGCTTTCTTT.

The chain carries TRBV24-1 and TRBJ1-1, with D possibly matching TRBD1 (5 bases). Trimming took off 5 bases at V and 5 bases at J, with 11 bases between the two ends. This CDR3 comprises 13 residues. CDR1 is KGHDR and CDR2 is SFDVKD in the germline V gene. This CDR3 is CATSADSLTEAFF. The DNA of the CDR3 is TGTGCCACCAGTGCCGACAGTTTAACTGAAGCTTTCTTT.